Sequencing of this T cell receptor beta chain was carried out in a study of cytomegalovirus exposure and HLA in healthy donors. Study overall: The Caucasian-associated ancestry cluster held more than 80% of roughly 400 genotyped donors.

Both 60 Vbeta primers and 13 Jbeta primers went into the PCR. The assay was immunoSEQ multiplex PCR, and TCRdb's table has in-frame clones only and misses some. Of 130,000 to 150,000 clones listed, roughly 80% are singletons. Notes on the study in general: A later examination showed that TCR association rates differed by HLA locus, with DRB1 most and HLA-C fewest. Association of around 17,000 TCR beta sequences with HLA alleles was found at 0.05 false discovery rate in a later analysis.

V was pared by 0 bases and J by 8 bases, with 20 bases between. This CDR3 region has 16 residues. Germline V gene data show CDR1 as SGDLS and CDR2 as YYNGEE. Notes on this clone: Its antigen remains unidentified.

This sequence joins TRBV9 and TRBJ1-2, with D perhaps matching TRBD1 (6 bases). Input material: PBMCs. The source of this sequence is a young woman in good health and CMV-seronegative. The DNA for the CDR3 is TGTGCCAGCAGCGTAGATGGGGGCCCCAGGGGTAGCGGCTACACCTTC. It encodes CASSVDGGPRGSGYTF. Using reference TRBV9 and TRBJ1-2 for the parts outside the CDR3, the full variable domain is DSGVTQTPKHLITATGQRVTLRCSPRSGDLSVYWYQQSLDQGLQFLIQYYNGEERAKGNILERFSAQQFPDLHSELNLSSLELGDSALYFCASSVDGGPRGSGYTFGSGTRLTVV.